The T cell receptor (beta chain) described here comes from a study of identical twins. TCRdb re-called the 5' RACE reads through MiXCR, storing one row per CDR3 protein. The data hold more than 200,000 distinct CDR3 sequences, with over 12% observed a single time. The germline V gene has CDR1 DFQATT and CDR2 SNEGSKA (reference sequence). The V gene lost 0 bases and the J gene lost 6 bases, with 15 bases spanning the gap. This CDR3 contains 16 residues. Sequences were obtained from memory (CD45RO+) T cells sorted from blood. The chain joins TRBV20-1 to TRBJ1-6; maybe TRBD1 (6 bases). This TCR was recovered from a woman aged 18-30 years in good health. The CDR3 loop reads CSARDMGRGANSPLHF. Written as DNA, the CDR3 is TGCAGTGCTAGAGATATGGGCAGGGGAGCTAATTCACCCCTCCACTTT.